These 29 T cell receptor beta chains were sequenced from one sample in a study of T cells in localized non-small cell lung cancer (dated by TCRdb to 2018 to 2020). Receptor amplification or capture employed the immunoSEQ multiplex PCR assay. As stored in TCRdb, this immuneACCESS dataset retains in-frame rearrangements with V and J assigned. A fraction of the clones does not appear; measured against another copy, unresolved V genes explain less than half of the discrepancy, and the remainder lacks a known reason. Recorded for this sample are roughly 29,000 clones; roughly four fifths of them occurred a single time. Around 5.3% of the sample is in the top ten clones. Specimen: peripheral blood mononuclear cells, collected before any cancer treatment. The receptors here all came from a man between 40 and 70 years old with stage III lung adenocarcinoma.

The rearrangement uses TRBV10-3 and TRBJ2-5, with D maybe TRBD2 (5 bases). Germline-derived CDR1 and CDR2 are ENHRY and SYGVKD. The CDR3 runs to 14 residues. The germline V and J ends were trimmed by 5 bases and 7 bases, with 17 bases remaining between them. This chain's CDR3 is CAISTLLGEGTQYF. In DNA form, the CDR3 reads TGTGCCATCAGTACCCTCCTCGGTGAGGGGACCCAGTACTTC.

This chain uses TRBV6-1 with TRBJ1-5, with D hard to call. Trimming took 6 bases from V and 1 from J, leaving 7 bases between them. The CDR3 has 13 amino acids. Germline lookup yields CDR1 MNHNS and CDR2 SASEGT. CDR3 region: CASRGLSNQPQHF. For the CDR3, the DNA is TGTGCCAGCAGAGGGTTGAGCAATCAGCCCCAGCATTTT.

CDR3 bases: TGTGCCACCCCCTCCCGGGGAGGCAGGGAGACCCAGTACTTC. This gives the protein CATPSRGGRETQYF. The rearrangement links TRBV15 to TRBJ2-5; a possible D gene is TRBD2 (6 bases). Deletions cut 8 bases from V and 5 bases from J, with 18 bases between. This CDR3 spans 14 amino acids. Per the germline V gene, CDR1 is LNHNV and CDR2 is YYDKDF (reference sequence).

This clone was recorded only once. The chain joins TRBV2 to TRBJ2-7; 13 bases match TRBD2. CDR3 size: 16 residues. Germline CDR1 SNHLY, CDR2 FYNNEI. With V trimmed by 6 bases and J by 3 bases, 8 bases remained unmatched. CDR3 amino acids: CASSAGLAGSGYEQYV. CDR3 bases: TGTGCCAGCAGCGCGGGACTAGCGGGGTCAGGCTACGAGCAGTACGTC.

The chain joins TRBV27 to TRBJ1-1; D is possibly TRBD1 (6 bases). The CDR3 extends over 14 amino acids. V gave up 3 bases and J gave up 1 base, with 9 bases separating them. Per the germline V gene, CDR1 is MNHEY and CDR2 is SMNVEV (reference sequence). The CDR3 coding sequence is TGTGCCAGCAGTTTCCAGGGGCCGAACACTGAAGCTTTCTTT. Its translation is CASSFQGPNTEAFF.

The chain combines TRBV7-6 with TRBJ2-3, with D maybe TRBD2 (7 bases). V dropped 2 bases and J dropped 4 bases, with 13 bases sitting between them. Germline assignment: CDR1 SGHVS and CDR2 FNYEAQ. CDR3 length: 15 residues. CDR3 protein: CASSLNGGRADTQYF. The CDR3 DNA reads TGTGCCAGCAGCTTAAACGGGGGGCGCGCAGATACGCAGTATTTT.

The CDR3 is CASSPHKGTGEQFF. In DNA, the CDR3 is TGTGCCAGCAGCCCCCATAAGGGAACTGGTGAGCAGTTCTTC. This chain links TRBV6-6 with TRBJ2-1, with unresolved D. Germline-derived CDR1 and CDR2 are MNHNY and SVGAGI (reference sequence). The V and J ends lost 6 bases and 9 bases respectively, with 18 bases between them. The length of the CDR3 is 14 residues.

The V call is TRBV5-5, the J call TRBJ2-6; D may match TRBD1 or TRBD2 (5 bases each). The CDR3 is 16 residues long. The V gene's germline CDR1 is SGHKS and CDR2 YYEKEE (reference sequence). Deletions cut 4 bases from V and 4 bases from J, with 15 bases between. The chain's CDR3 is CASSLVGATGANVLTF. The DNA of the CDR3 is TGTGCCAGCAGCCTGGTCGGGGCAACCGGGGCCAACGTCCTGACTTTC.

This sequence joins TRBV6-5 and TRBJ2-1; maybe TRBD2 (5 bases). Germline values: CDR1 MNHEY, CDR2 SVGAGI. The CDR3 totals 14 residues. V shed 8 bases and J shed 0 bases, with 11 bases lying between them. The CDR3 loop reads CASSGRGSYNEQFF. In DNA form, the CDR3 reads TGTGCCAGCTCTGGACGGGGCTCCTACAATGAGCAGTTCTTC.

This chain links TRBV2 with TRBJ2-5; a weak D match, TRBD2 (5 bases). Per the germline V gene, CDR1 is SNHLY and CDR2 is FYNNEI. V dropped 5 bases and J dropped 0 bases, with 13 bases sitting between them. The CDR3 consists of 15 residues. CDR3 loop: CASSKGDSNQETQYF. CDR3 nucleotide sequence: TGTGCCAGCAGTAAGGGAGATTCGAACCAAGAGACCCAGTACTTC.

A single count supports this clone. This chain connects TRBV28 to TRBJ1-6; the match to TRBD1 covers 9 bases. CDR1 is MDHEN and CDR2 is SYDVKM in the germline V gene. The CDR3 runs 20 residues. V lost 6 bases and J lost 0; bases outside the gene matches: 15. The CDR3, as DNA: TGTGCCAGCAGCTTTAACCGGGACAGGGAACATCTCTCCTATAATTCACCCCTCCACTTT. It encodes CASSFNRDREHLSYNSPLHF.

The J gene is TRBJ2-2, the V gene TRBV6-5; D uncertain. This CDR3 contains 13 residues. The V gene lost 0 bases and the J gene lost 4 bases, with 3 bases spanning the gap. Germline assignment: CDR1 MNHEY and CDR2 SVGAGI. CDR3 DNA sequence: TGTGCCAGCAGTTACTCTTTCACCGGGGAGCTGTTTTTT. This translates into CASSYSFTGELFF.

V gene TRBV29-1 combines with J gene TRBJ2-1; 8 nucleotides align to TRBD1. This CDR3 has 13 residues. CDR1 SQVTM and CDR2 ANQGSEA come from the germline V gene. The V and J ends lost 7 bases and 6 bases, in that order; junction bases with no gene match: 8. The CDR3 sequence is CSGGTGTGNEQFF. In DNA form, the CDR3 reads TGCAGCGGCGGGACAGGCACAGGCAATGAGCAGTTCTTC.

CDR3 DNA sequence: TGTGCCAGCAGCGTCAGCGGGGGACGCACAGATACGCAGTATTTT. Translation gives CASSVSGGRTDTQYF. The rearrangement links TRBV7-8 to TRBJ2-3; 8 nucleotides agree with TRBD2. The CDR3 has 15 amino acids. Germline V CDR1 and CDR2: SGHVS, FQNEAQ. The V gene end was trimmed by 5 bases and the J gene end by 1 base; junction bases not matched to a gene: 5.

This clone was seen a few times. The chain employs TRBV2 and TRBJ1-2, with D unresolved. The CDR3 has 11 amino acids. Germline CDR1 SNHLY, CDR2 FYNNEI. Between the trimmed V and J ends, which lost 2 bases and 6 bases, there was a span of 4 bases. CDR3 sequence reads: CASSEWDGYTF. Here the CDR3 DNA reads TGTGCCAGCAGTGAATGGGATGGCTACACCTTC.

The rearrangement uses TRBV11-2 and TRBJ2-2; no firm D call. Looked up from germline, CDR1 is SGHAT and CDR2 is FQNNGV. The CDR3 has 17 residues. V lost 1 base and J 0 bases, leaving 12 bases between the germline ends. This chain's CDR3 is CASSLVPTTTNTGELFF. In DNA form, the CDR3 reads TGTGCCAGCAGCTTAGTTCCTACGACAACGAACACCGGGGAGCTGTTTTTT.

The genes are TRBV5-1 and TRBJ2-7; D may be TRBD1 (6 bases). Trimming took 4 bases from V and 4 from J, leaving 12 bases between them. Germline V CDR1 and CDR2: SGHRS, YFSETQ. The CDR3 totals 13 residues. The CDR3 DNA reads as TGCGCCAGCAGCCCAGGGACAAAGTACGAGCAGTACTTC. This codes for CASSPGTKYEQYF. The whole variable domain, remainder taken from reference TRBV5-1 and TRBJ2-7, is KAGVTQTPRYLIKTRGQQVTLSCSPISGHRSVSWYQQTPGQGLQFLFEYFSETQRNKGNFPGRFSGRQFSNSRSEMNVSTLELGDSALYLCASSPGTKYEQYFGPGTRLTVT.

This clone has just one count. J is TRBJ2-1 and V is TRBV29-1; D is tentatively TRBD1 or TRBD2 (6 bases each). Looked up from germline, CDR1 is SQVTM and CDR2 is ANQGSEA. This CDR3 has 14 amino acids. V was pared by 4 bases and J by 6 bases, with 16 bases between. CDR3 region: CSVVGGSGRNEQFF. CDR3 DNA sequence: TGCAGCGTTGTAGGGGGGTCAGGCCGCAATGAGCAGTTCTTC.

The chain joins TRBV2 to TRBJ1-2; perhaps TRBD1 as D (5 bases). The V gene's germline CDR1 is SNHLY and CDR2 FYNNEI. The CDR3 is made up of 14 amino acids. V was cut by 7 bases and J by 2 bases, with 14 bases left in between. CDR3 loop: CASTSQAGNYGYTF. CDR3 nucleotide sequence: TGTGCCAGCACCTCCCAGGCAGGGAACTATGGCTACACCTTC. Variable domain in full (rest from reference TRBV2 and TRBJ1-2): EPEVTQTPSHQVTQMGQEVILRCVPISNHLYFYWYRQILGQKVEFLVSFYNNEISEKSEIFDDQFSVERPDGSNFTLKIRSTKLEDSAMYFCASTSQAGNYGYTFGSGTRLTVV.

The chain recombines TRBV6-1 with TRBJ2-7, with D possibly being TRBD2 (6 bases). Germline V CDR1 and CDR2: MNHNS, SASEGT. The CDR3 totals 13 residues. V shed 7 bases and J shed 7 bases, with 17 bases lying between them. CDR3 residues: CASTRVPGREQYV. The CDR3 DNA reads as TGTGCCAGCACTCGCGTGCCTGGGAGGGAGCAGTACGTC.

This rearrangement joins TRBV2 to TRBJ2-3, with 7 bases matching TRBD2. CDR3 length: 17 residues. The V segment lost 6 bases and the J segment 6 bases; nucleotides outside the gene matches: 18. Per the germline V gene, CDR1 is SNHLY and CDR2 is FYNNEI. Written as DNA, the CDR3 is TGTGCCAGCAGAGGTGGGATTTCTAGCGGAACCTCCGATACGCAGTATTTT. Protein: CASRGGISSGTSDTQYF.

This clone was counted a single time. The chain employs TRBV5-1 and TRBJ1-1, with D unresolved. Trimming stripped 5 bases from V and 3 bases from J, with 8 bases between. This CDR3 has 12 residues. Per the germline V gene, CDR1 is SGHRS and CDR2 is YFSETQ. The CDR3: CASSQTDTEAFF. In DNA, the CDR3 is TGCGCCAGCAGTCAGACGGACACTGAAGCTTTCTTT.

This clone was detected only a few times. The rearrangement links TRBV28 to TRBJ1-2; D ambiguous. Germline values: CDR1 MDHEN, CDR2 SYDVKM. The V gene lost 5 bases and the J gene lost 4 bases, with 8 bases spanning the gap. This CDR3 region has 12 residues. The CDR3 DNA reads TGTGCCAGCAGTATTGGGAGCTATGGCTACACCTTC. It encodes CASSIGSYGYTF.

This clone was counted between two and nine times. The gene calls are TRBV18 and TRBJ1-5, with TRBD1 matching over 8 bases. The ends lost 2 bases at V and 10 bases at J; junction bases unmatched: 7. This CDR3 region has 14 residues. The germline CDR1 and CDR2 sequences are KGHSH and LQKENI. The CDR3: CASSPYGQGVPQHF. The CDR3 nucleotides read TGTGCCAGCTCACCATACGGACAGGGCGTACCCCAGCATTTT. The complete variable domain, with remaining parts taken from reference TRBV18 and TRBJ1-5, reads NAGVMQNPRHLVRRRGQEARLRCSPMKGHSHVYWYRQLPEEGLKFMVYLQKENIIDESGMPKERFSAEFPKEGPSILRIQQVVRGDSAAYFCASSPYGQGVPQHFGDGTRLSIL.

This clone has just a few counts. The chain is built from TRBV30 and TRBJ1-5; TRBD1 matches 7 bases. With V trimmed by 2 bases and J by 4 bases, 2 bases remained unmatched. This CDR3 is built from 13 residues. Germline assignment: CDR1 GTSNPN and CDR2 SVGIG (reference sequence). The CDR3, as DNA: TGTGCCTGGAGTCACAGGGGAAATCAGCCCCAGCATTTT. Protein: CAWSHRGNQPQHF.

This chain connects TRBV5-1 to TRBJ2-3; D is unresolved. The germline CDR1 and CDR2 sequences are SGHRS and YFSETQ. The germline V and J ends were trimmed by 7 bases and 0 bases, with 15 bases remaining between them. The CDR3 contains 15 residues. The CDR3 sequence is CASAQTHTSTDTQYF. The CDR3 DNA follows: TGCGCCAGCGCCCAGACTCACACTAGCACAGATACGCAGTATTTT.

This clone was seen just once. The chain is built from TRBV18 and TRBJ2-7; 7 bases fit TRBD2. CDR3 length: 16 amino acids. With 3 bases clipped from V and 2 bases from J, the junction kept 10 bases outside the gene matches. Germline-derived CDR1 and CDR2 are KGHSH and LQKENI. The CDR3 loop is CASSPGSGMRAYEQYF. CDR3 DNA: TGTGCCAGCTCACCGGGAAGCGGGATGAGAGCCTACGAGCAGTACTTC.

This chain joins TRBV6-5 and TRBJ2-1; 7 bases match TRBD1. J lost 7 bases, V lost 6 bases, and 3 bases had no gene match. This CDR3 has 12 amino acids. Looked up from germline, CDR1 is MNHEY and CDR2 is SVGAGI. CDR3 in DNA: TGTGCCAGCAGCAAACAGGGGAATGAGCAGTTCTTC. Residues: CASSKQGNEQFF.

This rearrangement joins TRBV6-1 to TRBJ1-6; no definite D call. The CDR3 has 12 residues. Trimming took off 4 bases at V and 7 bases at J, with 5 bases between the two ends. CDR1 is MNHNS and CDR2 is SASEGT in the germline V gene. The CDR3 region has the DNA TGTGCCAGCAGTGTGGTGAATTCACCCCTCCACTTT. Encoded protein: CASSVVNSPLHF.